These 21 T cell receptor beta chains were sequenced from one sample in a study of neurological immune-mediated disorders. MiXCR, run by TCRdb on the 5' RACE reads, gives a single entry per CDR3 protein. The data contain roughly 100,000 distinct CDR3 sequences, 10% to 13% of them seen just once; the ten biggest clones take up around 3.1%. Time point: longitudinal time-point 3. Sequenced input: PBMCs. The receptor set was obtained from a female donor with HTLV-1-associated myelopathy (HAM/TSP).

A remark on this clonotype: Possible read error: a much larger clone is one base away. The chain links TRBV5-1 to TRBJ2-2; 9 positions match TRBD1. Germline V lookup: CDR1 SGHRS, CDR2 YFSETQ. The CDR3 extends over 15 amino acids. The CDR3 spells CASSLGTGATEELFF. The DNA for the CDR3 is TGCGCCAGCAGCTTGGGGACAGGGGCCACCGAGGAGCTGTTTTTT.

This clonotype showed up many times. The chain has TRBV7-9 and TRBJ1-6; a possible D gene is TRBD1 (6 bases). The CDR3 contains 14 residues. Germline values: CDR1 SEHNR, CDR2 FQNEAQ (reference sequence). Between the trimmed V and J ends, which lost 5 bases and 11 bases, there was a span of 16 bases. CDR3 DNA: TGTGCCAGCAGCGGGGGATCACAGGGTGCACCCCTCCACTTT. Encoded protein: CASSGGSQGAPLHF.

With respect to this clonotype: A clone one base away is much larger, so this may be a read error. The chain carries TRBV20-1 and TRBJ2-7; no clear D. V was clipped by 3 bases and J by 0 bases, with 18 bases between them. CDR3 length equals 16 residues. Germline V gives CDR1 DFQATT, CDR2 SNEGSKA (reference sequence). The CDR3 region has the DNA TGCAGTGCTAGCTACCCGGAGAGACATAGCTCCTACGAGCAGTACTTC. Translation: CSASYPERHSSYEQYF.

This sequence joins TRBV28 and TRBJ2-5; 12 bases are a match to TRBD2. The CDR3 is made up of 15 amino acids. Germline CDR1 is MDHEN and CDR2 is SYDVKM. J gave up 5 bases and V 6 bases, and 7 bases lay outside the gene matches. This chain's CDR3 is CASSASGGARETQYF. DNA for the CDR3: TGTGCCAGCAGCGCTAGCGGGGGGGCCCGTGAGACCCAGTACTTC.

In this sample, this clonotype turned up a few times. A much larger clone lies one base from this, so it may be a read error. V gene TRBV3-1 combines with J gene TRBJ2-7, with D maybe TRBD1 (5 bases). The germline gives CDR1 LGHDT, CDR2 YNNKEL (reference sequence). The CDR3 is made up of 13 amino acids. The CDR3 bases are TGTGCCAGCTGCCATGGGGCCGGTGTCGAGCAGTACTTC. This sequence encodes CASCHGAGVEQYF.

In its sample, this clonotype was seen many times. This chain uses TRBV3-1 with TRBJ2-4; D may be TRBD2 (7 bases). The germline V gene encodes CDR1 LGHDT and CDR2 YNNKEL (reference sequence). This CDR3 has 17 amino acids. V lost 4 bases and J lost 3, with 19 bases in between. The CDR3 is CASSPLGRGRDKNIQYF. DNA for the CDR3: TGTGCCAGCAGCCCCCTCGGGCGGGGGCGAGACAAAAACATTCAGTACTTC.

This clonotype was recorded at least ten times. The chain carries TRBV29-1 and TRBJ2-1; 10 bases align to TRBD1. Unmatched junction bases numbered 7, after V lost 4 bases and J lost 4 bases. The CDR3 spans 15 residues. Germline lookup yields CDR1 SQVTM and CDR2 ANQGSEA. CDR3: CSVVSGTGAYNEQFF. The CDR3 nucleotides read TGCAGCGTTGTGTCCGGGACAGGGGCTTACAATGAGCAGTTCTTC.

At least ten counts were recorded for this clonotype. The chain is built from TRBV9 and TRBJ2-7, with TRBD1 identical over 8 bases. Germline lookup yields CDR1 SGDLS and CDR2 YYNGEE. V lost 0 bases to trimming and J lost 6 bases; unmatched junction nucleotides: 5. The CDR3 consists of 14 residues. CDR3 bases: TGTGCCAGCAGCGTAGTGTCAGGGGGCGGCGAGCAGTACTTC. This sequence encodes CASSVVSGGGEQYF.

This clonotype was observed many times. One junction end disagrees with the germline gene, perhaps due to a read error. V and J are TRBV20-1 and TRBJ2-5; TRBD1 is a possible D gene (6 bases). Germline CDR1 is DFQATT and CDR2 is SNEGSKA (reference sequence). This CDR3 is 15 amino acids long. The CDR3, as DNA: TGCAGTACTAGAGAAGGGGGATTTAGGGGAAGGACCCAGTACTTC. It codes for CSTREGGFRGRTQYF.

This clonotype has ten or more counts. This chain uses TRBV20-1 with TRBJ2-7; D not resolved. This CDR3 comprises 13 residues. Per germline, CDR1 DFQATT and CDR2 SNEGSKA (reference sequence). V shed 0 bases and J shed 0 bases, with 6 bases lying between them. The CDR3 nucleotides are TGCAGTGCTAGAGATGTAAGCTCCTACGAGCAGTACTTC. It specifies CSARDVSSYEQYF.

This clonotype was counted ten times or more. The chain employs TRBV11-2 and TRBJ2-5, with D possibly TRBD1 on 6 matching bases. Germline V gene sequence: CDR1 SGHAT, CDR2 FQNNGV. The CDR3 is made up of 15 amino acids. V lost 1 base and J lost 3, with 12 bases in between. CDR3 protein: CASSLVFAGEETQYF. In DNA form, the CDR3 reads TGTGCCAGCAGCTTAGTCTTCGCAGGGGAAGAGACCCAGTACTTC.

At least ten counts were recorded for this clonotype. V is TRBV2 and J is TRBJ2-1; D is undetermined. CDR1 and CDR2 from the germline V gene are SNHLY and FYNNEI. Between the trimmed V and J ends, which lost 4 bases and 8 bases, there was a span of 3 bases. This CDR3 comprises 10 residues. Here the CDR3 reads CASSVHEQFF. The DNA of the CDR3 is TGTGCCAGCAGTGTGCATGAGCAGTTCTTC.

This clonotype was seen a handful of times. The CDR3: CAINRQGLNTEAFF. In DNA, the CDR3 is TGTGCCATCAATCGACAGGGTCTAAACACTGAAGCTTTCTTT. The chain links TRBV10-3 to TRBJ1-1, with 7 bases identical to TRBD1. The V segment lost 7 bases and the J segment 2 bases; nucleotides outside the gene matches: 7. This CDR3 region has 14 residues. Germline V gives CDR1 ENHRY, CDR2 SYGVKD.

The chain is built from TRBV20-1 and TRBJ2-7, with D hard to call. The CDR3 spans 12 residues. Trimming stripped 7 bases from V and 3 bases from J, with 13 bases between. Germline CDR1 reads DFQATT; CDR2 reads SNEGSKA (reference sequence). CDR3 coding DNA: TGCAGTGTACCCGAGAAGAACTACGAGCAGTACTTC. Translated, it gives CSVPEKNYEQYF.

This clonotype was seen ten or more times. The chain couples TRBV5-1 to TRBJ2-1, with D perhaps TRBD2 (6 bases). V was cut by 4 bases and J by 8 bases, with 16 bases left in between. Germline V gene sequence: CDR1 SGHRS, CDR2 YFSETQ. There are 14 residues in the CDR3. Here the CDR3 reads CASSAGPQPDEQFF. The CDR3, as DNA: TGCGCCAGCAGCGCGGGACCCCAACCCGATGAGCAGTTCTTC.

Many counts were recorded for this clonotype. This chain joins TRBV24-1 and TRBJ2-1, with D hard to call. The CDR3 is 13 amino acids. Germline V gives CDR1 KGHDR, CDR2 SFDVKD. V was pared by 9 bases and J by 4 bases, with 12 bases between. The CDR3 region is CATADQDYNEQFF. The CDR3 DNA sequence: TGTGCCACCGCGGACCAGGATTACAATGAGCAGTTCTTC.

This clonotype came up many times. The chain links TRBV20-1 to TRBJ2-5; TRBD2 aligns across 10 bases. V shed 8 bases, J shed 3 bases, and the junction held 9 bases outside the gene matches. The germline V gene has CDR1 DFQATT and CDR2 SNEGSKA (reference sequence). The CDR3 totals 14 residues. CDR3 nucleotide sequence: TGCAGTCCCCTAGCGGGGGCTCGGGAAGAGACCCAGTACTTC. Its translation: CSPLAGAREETQYF.

This clonotype was seen a handful of times. V and J are TRBV5-1 and TRBJ2-1; D unclear. The CDR3 covers 14 residues. Per germline, CDR1 SGHRS and CDR2 YFSETQ. Trimming cost V 0 bases and J 4 bases, with 8 bases left between them. In nucleotides, the CDR3 is TGCGCCAGCAGCTTGGTGTCCGGATACAATGAGCAGTTCTTC. This sequence encodes CASSLVSGYNEQFF.

This clonotype was counted many times. This chain links TRBV12-3 or TRBV12-4 with TRBJ2-2, with D hard to call. The V end was cut by 4 bases, the J end by 1 base, with 13 bases between. The CDR3 is 16 amino acids. DNA of the CDR3: TGTGCCAGCAGTTCCCGCGACACCCTGAACACCGGGGAGCTGTTTTTT. Its protein is CASSSRDTLNTGELFF.

This clonotype appeared many times. The rearrangement uses TRBV5-6 and TRBJ2-1, with TRBD1 matching over 12 bases. V shed 4 bases and J 6 bases; nucleotides not matched to a gene: 5. Germline CDR1 is SGHDT and CDR2 is YYEEEE. The length of the CDR3 is 15 residues. CDR3 nucleotides: TGTGCCAGCAGCCCGGGACAGGGGGCGGCCAATGAGCAGTTCTTC. The encoded protein is CASSPGQGAANEQFF.

The rearrangement links TRBV28 to TRBJ1-2, with unresolved D. The CDR3 has 14 residues. Germline V gene lookup returns CDR1 MDHEN and CDR2 SYDVKM. Trimming took 1 base from V and 4 from J, leaving 10 bases between them. This CDR3 is CASSLSSQFYGYTF. In nucleotides, the CDR3 is TGTGCCAGCAGTTTATCGTCCCAGTTCTATGGCTACACCTTC.